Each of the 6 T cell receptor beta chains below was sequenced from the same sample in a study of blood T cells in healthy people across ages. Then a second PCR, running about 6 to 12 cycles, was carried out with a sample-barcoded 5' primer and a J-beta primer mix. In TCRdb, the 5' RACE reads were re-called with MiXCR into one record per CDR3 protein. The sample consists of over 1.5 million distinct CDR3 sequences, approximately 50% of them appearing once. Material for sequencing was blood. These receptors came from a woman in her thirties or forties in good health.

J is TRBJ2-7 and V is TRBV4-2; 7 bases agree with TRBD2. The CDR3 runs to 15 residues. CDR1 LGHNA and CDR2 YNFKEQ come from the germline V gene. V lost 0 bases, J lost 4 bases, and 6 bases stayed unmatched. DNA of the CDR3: TGTGCCAGCAGCCAAGATTACCGGGGAGGGTACGAGCAGTACTTC. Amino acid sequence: CASSQDYRGGYEQYF.

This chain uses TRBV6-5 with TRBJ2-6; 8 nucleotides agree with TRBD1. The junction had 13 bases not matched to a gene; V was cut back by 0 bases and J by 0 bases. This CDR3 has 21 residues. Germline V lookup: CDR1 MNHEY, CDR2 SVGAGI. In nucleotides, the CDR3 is TGTGCCAGCAGTTACTCTGGATTGACAGGGGTCGAGGCCTCTGGGGCCAACGTCCTGACTTTC. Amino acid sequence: CASSYSGLTGVEASGANVLTF.

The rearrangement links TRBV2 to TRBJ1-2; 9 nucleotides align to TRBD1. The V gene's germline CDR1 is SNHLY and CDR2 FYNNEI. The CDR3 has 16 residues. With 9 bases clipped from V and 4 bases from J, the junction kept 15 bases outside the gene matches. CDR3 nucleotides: TGTGCCAGTAACGCGGGACAGGGCCTTTTAGTCTATGGCTACACCTTC. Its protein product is CASNAGQGLLVYGYTF.

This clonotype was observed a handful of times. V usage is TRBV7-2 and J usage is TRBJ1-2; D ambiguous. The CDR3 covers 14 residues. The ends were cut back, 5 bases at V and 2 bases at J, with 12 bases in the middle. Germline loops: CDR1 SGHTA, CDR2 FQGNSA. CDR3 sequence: CASSPEPGNYGYTF. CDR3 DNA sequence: TGTGCCAGCAGCCCAGAGCCGGGAAACTATGGCTACACCTTC.

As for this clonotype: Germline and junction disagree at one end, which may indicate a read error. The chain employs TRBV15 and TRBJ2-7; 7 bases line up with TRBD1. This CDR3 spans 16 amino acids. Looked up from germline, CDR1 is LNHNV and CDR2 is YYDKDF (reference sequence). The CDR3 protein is CVTSTLGRGNSYEQYF. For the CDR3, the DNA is TGTGTCACCAGCACCCTCGGCAGGGGGAACTCCTACGAGCAGTACTTC.

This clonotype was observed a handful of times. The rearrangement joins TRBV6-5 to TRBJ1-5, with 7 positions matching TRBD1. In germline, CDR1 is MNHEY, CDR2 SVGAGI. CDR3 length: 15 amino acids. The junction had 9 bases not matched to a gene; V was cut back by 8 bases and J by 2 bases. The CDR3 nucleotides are TGTGCCAGCTCTTCCGACAGGGTGGGCAATCAGCCCCAGCATTTT. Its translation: CASSSDRVGNQPQHF.